This T cell receptor (beta chain) was captured by sequencing in a study of OX40 agonist ivuxolimab in advanced cancers. For the wider study: Ivuxolimab was an agonistic, fully human IgG2 monoclonal antibody directed against OX40 (CD134), a costimulatory receptor. In the dose-escalation cohort, nearly 85% of patients were male, and the mean age was around 60 years with a range of about 20 to 80. Intravenous ivuxolimab was administered to patients every 2 weeks at six dose levels: 0.01, 0.1, 0.3, 1.5, 3 and 10 mg/kg. Of the 50 to 55 dose-escalation patients, hepatocellular carcinoma was present in about 20, melanoma in around 15, renal cell carcinoma in 9 and head and neck cancer in 9. The paper describes the monotherapy dose-escalation part (N of about 47 patients) of the phase I trial of ivuxolimab. Prior anti-PD-1, anti-PD-L1 or anti-CTLA-4 therapy was permitted, and checkpoint inhibitors had been received by about two fifths of dose-escalation patients. Partial responses occurred in three dose-escalation patients, of whom one had hepatocellular carcinoma and two had cutaneous melanoma. Peripheral TCRbeta sequencing was intended to test whether TCR sequence diversity was altered and clonal T-cell expansion was caused by ivuxolimab. The paper's findings and limits, for the study overall: Low levels of normalized T-cell clonal expansion were also seen in some patients who did not respond. Antigen specificity was not determined for the clonally expanded peripheral T cells. On average, CD8+ T cells showed more expanded clones than CD4+ T cells after ivuxolimab. Partial responders in the 0.1-3.0 mg/kg groups had among the lowest normalized peripheral clonal expansion, especially among CD8+ T cells. At doses of 0.1 to 3.0 mg/kg, clonal expansion of both CD4+ and CD8+ blood T cells was observed from baseline to week 6.

For sequencing of the TCRbeta CDR3 region, genomic DNA was extracted from the sorted cells. The immunoSEQ Assay was used for sequencing of TCRbeta CDR3 regions. Not all clones reach the TCRdb copy of this immuneACCESS table, which keeps in-frame sequences only. Checked studies attribute under half of the gap to unresolved V genes and leave the rest unexplained. Across this sample there are 65,000 to 80,000 clones, with roughly 84% seen only once. The top ten clones comprise roughly 2% of the sample. The trial excluded patients who had a history of autoimmune disease or who were on systemic immunosuppression. Peripheral blood for TCR sequencing was collected from all dose cohorts at baseline, on cycle 4 day 1, and on cycle 7 day 1. The samples were drawn from a first-in-human, open-label, multicenter phase I dose-escalation trial of ivuxolimab. Adults with locally advanced or metastatic melanoma, renal cell carcinoma, hepatocellular carcinoma or head and neck squamous cell carcinoma were enrolled in the trial. Before TCR sequencing, CD4+ T cells and CD8+ T cells were sorted from peripheral blood as separate populations.

For CDR1 and CDR2, the germline V gene lists SGHTA and FQGNSA. Taken from cysteine to phenylalanine, the CDR3 has 12 residues. Only the CDR3 DNA stays, 36 bases, in frame from base 1. V is reduced by 2 bases and J by 8 bases, leaving a spacing of 9 bases between them. On this clone: No cognate antigen has been identified for it. No qualities accompany the bases; no much larger clone lies one base away.

This TCR derives from an adult with an advanced solid tumor such as melanoma, head and neck, liver or kidney cancer. The sample was CD4+ or CD8+ T cells sorted from blood, taken in a trial of the OX40 agonist ivuxolimab. The rearrangement joined TRBV7-2 to TRBJ1-2; TRBD1 is a possible D gene, resting on 5 matching bases. The CDR3 sequence is CASSLMWGGYTF. The nucleotide sequence reads TGTGCCAGCAGCTTAATGTGGGGGGGCTACACCTTC.